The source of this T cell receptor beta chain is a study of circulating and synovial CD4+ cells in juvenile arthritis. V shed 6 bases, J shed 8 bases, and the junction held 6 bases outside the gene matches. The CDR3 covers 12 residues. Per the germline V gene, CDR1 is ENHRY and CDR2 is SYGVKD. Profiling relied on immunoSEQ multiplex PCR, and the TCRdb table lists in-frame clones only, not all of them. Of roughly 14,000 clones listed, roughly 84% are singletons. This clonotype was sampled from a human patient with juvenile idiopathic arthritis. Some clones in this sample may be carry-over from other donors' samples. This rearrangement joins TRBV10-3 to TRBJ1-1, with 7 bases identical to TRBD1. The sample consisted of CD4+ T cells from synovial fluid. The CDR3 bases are TGTGCCATCAGCGGACAGGCGAGGGAAGCTTTCTTT. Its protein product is CAISGQAREAFF.